Listed here is a single T cell receptor beta chain. It has no known antigen specificity. No much larger clonotype is one base removed from it; base qualities were not supplied. The collaborating institutions used their own protocols to collect whole blood in K2EDTA tubes. Collaborator samples were shipped for TCRbeta analysis as frozen whole blood, isolated PBMCs, or DNA extracted from either sample type. This sample was included in a study of blood T cell repertoires in COVID-19 (dated by TCRdb to 2020 to 2022). Notes on the research overall: The collaborator samples originated in the United States, Italy and Spain and spanned the acute and convalescent phases of COVID-19. The material from the prospective study consisted of cDNA or gDNA derived from T cells, B-cell-depleted T cells, or PBMCs. Subjects who had been exposed to COVID-19, were actively infected with it, or had recovered from it provided the deeply sampled blood TCRbeta repertoires that made up the dataset. The repertoires were released in a freely available public database intended as a resource for research on the immune response to SARS-CoV-2. Samples came from the ongoing ImmuneRACE study (first 160 participants) plus 1,254 subjects from 6 global collaborators. The sample metadata nearly always contained a de-identified subject ID, COVID-19 status, age in years and sex. Where available, HLA class I and class II types were taken from metadata supplied by the sample provider and were not determined by assay-based typing. The research as a whole found: Clinical and demographic metadata were provided uncurated, with the amount varying by source and participant.

Ends trimmed: V by 5 bases, J by 2 bases; bases unmatched to a gene: 8. The CDR3 has 15 amino acids, counting the end cysteine and phenylalanine. Kept here is only the CDR3 DNA, which spans 45 bases and is read in frame from base 1. In the germline V gene, CDR1 corresponds to SGHVS and CDR2 to FQNEAQ. The immunoSEQ Assay, a bias-controlled multiplex PCR, was used to amplify TCRbeta CDR3 regions from genomic DNA. In the original analysis: The number of nucleated cells in each sample was estimated from the amplification of reference gene primers within the assay. To quantify the absolute abundance of each unique TCRbeta CDR3 rearrangement, sequence reads were collapsed and filtered. Productive Simpson clonality was computed per sample as the square root of Simpson's diversity index over productive rearrangements. The clones in this table, taken by TCRdb from immuneACCESS, are in-frame only. Not every clone is retained; where verified, under half of the shortfall comes from an unresolved V gene, and the cause of the rest is unknown. The DNA gave D and trimming, while V, J and clone size come from that table. In all, the sample holds 650,000 to 800,000 clones, and 80% to 90% of those were seen once. The top ten clones comprise under 0.3% of the sample.

Sequenced input: peripheral blood. The receptor was derived from a woman younger than 35 with acute or convalescent COVID-19. Here the chain combines TRBV7-8 and TRBJ1-2; 7 junctional bases match TRBD1. The encoded CDR3 is CASSPAARGNYGYTF. The nucleotide sequence reads TGTGCCAGCAGCCCAGCGGCCAGGGGGAACTATGGCTACACCTTC.